The rows below give T cell receptor beta chains drawn from one sample of a study of vaccination and CD4 T cells after COVID-19. The antigens these receptors bind are not known. MiXCR, applied by TCRdb to the PCR reads, yields one record per CDR3 protein. The table has approximately 15,000 distinct CDR3 sequences, 78% seen once. This material consisted of CD4+ T cells from blood, cultured in vitro, taken after SARS-CoV-2 vaccination. The receptors were sampled from a human donor who received a COVID-19 vaccine. Each CDR3 is given without its conserved first and last residue.

14	TRBJ2-5	TRBV20-1	SASSGTRTFQETQY
14	TRBJ2-3	TRBV7-8	ASSLITGLATDTQY
14	TRBJ1-5	TRBV20-1	SASDTGGVVKQPQH
14	TRBJ1-6	TRBV24-1	ATSDRDRDYNSPLH
12	TRBJ1-4	TRBV12-3/TRBV12-4	ASSSGTGVEKLF
15	TRBJ2-2	TRBV12-3/TRBV12-4	ASSPDLGQGATGELF
12	TRBJ1-2	TRBV6-1	ASSQPRGMGGYT
14	TRBJ1-2	TRBV19	ASTMPGSPANYGYT
14	TRBJ2-1	TRBV20-1	SAMMDSRRSYNEQF
14	TRBJ1-1	TRBV12-3/TRBV12-4	ATYKTSLVANTEAF
13	TRBJ2-5	TRBV6-1	ASSLAGGTLETQY
13	TRBJ2-3	TRBV24-1	ATSDLYPGPDTQY